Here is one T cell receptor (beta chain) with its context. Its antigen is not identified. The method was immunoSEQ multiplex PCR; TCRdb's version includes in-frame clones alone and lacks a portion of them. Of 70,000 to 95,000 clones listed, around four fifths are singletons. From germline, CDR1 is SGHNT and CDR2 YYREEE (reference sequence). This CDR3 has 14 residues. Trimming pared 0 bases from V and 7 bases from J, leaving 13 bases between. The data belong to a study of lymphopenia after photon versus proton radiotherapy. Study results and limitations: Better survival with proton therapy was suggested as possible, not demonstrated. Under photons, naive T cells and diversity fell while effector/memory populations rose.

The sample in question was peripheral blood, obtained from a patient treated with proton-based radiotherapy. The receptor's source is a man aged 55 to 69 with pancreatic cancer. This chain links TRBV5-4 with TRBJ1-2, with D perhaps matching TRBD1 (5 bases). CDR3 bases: TGTGCCAGCAGCTTGGGACAGCGGAACGTTGGCTACACCTTC. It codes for CASSLGQRNVGYTF.